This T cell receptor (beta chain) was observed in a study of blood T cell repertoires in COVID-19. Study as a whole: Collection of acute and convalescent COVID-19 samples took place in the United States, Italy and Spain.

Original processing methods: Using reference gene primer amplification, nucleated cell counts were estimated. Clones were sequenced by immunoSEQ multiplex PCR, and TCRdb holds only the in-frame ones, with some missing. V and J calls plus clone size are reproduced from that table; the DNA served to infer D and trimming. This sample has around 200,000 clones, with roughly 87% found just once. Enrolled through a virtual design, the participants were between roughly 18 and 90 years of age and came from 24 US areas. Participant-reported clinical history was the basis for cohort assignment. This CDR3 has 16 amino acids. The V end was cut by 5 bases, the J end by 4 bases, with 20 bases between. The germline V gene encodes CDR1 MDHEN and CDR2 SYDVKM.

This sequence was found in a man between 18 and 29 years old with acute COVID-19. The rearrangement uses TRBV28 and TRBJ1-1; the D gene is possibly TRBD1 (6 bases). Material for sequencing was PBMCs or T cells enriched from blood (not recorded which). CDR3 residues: CASSPPNRAVITEAFF. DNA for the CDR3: TGTGCCAGCAGTCCCCCCAACAGGGCTGTGATCACTGAAGCTTTCTTT. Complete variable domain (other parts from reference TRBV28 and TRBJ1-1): DVKVTQSSRYLVKRTGEKVFLECVQDMDHENMFWYRQDPGLGLRLIYFSYDVKMKEKGDIPEGYSVSREKKERFSLILESASTNQTSMYLCASSPPNRAVITEAFFGQGTRLTVV.